This TCR beta chain emerged from a study of PD-1 blockade in classical Hodgkin lymphoma. General study points: Prior therapy or disease activity may underlie the repertoire differences, whose causes remain undefined. In newly diagnosed patients, baseline TCR diversity was reportedly below that of healthy donors.

Time point of the sample: newly diagnosed, previously untreated cHL patient sample. Negative selection with magnetic separation was used to purify CD4+ T cells from thawed PBMCs. For comparison, PBMCs from newly diagnosed, untreated classical Hodgkin lymphoma were used. Of note for this clone: Its antigen remains unidentified.

V was cut by 4 bases and J by 6 bases, with 13 bases left in between. The CDR3 has 14 residues. Germline assignment: CDR1 SEHNR and CDR2 FQNEAQ (reference sequence). The data were produced by immunoSEQ multiplex PCR, yet TCRdb's version contains in-frame clones alone and is incomplete. The repertoire holds 20,000 to 25,000 clones, 90% to 95% seen once, with around 0.4% in the top ten. The clonotype originates from a human donor with classical Hodgkin lymphoma. The V and J genes are TRBV7-9 and TRBJ2-1, with D perhaps assigned TRBD1 or TRBD2 (5 bases each). The specimen sequenced was CD4+ T cells from blood. CDR3 nucleotides: TGTGCCAGCAGCTCAAGCCGGGACGGCAATGAGCAGTTCTTC. Translated, it gives CASSSSRDGNEQFF.